These 27 T cell receptor beta chains originate from one sample sequenced in a study of blood T cells in healthy people across ages. Using a J-beta primer mix together with a sample-barcoded 5' primer, a second PCR was run for roughly 7 to 12 cycles. A single record per CDR3 protein comes from TCRdb applying MiXCR to the 5' RACE reads. The data show some 890,000 distinct CDR3 sequences, 25% to 35% seen once. The sample also formed part of further work on T cells of mothers and their children.

The sequenced sample consisted of blood. These receptors originate from a woman between 40 and 50 years old in good health.

Concerning this clonotype: This could be a read error, since a much larger clone is one nucleotide away. This sequence joins TRBV7-9 and TRBJ2-6; weak D call: TRBD2 (5 bases). The V end lost 1 base, the J end lost 8 bases, and 12 bases lay between the germline ends. The CDR3 is 15 residues long. Germline CDR1 SEHNR, CDR2 FQNEAQ (reference sequence). This chain's CDR3 is CASSLGGLGTNVLTF. CDR3 bases: TGTGCCAGCAGCTTAGGAGGGTTGGGGACCAACGTCCTGACTTTC.

This clonotype has a handful of counts. This chain uses TRBV4-3 with TRBJ2-3, with 8 bases matching TRBD1. The trim removed 1 base at V and 3 bases at J, leaving 3 bases unmatched. CDR3 size: 15 residues. The V gene's germline CDR1 is LGHNA and CDR2 YSLEER. The CDR3, as DNA: TGCGCCAGCAGCCAAGTGCAGGGGGCAACAGATACGCAGTATTTT. It yields the protein CASSQVQGATDTQYF.

The CDR3 reads CASSLPSGRVSSYTF. CDR3 bases: TGTGCCAGCAGTTTACCTTCCGGGAGGGTATCCAGCTACACCTTC. The genes are TRBV28 and TRBJ1-2, with D uncertain. The germline V gene encodes CDR1 MDHEN and CDR2 SYDVKM. Trimming took 2 bases from V and 9 from J, leaving 19 bases between them. The CDR3 is 15 amino acids.

This clonotype occurred once. The chain couples TRBV19 to TRBJ2-1; D remains ambiguous. This CDR3 comprises 14 residues. CDR1 LNHDA and CDR2 SQIVND come from the germline V gene (reference sequence). V lost 6 bases to trimming and J lost 8 bases, with 17 bases between them. CDR3 in DNA: TGTGCCAGTAGGTTTATAGGGCTTGAGCATGAGCAGTTCTTC. This sequence encodes CASRFIGLEHEQFF.

This chain joins TRBV27 and TRBJ1-1, with D unresolved. Trimming shortened V by 5 bases and J by 2 bases, and 15 bases separated the two germline ends. CDR3 length: 15 residues. Looked up from germline, CDR1 is MNHEY and CDR2 is SMNVEV (reference sequence). CDR3 nucleotides: TGTGCCAGCAGTCCCCGGGAGGGCAGAAACACTGAAGCTTTCTTT. As protein: CASSPREGRNTEAFF.

The chain couples TRBV7-2 to TRBJ2-1; 8 bases are shared with TRBD2. Trimming removed 1 base from V and 9 bases from J; junction bases left unmatched: 11. The CDR3 has 16 amino acids. CDR1 and CDR2 (germline): SGHTA, FQGNSA. The CDR3 bases are TGTGCCAGCAGCTTAGAACCGGGACTAGTTTATGGTGAGCAGTTCTTC. It is translated as CASSLEPGLVYGEQFF.

This chain uses TRBV7-2 with TRBJ2-3; 9 bases are shared with TRBD2. V shed 1 base and J 2 bases; nucleotides not matched to a gene: 7. This CDR3 has 17 amino acids. Germline assignment: CDR1 SGHTA and CDR2 FQGNSA. CDR3 sequence (DNA): TGTGCCAGCAGCTTAGTTAGGGCTAGCGGGGTCACAGATACGCAGTATTTT. Amino acids: CASSLVRASGVTDTQYF.

This clonotype was recorded a few times. The gene calls are TRBV5-6 and TRBJ1-2, with 11 bases aligning to TRBD1. The CDR3 is made up of 14 amino acids. Germline assignment: CDR1 SGHDT and CDR2 YYEEEE. The junction had 5 bases not matched to a gene; V was cut back by 3 bases and J by 7 bases. The CDR3 loop reads CASSSGQGAGGYTF. CDR3 bases: TGTGCCAGCAGCTCCGGACAGGGGGCTGGTGGCTACACCTTC.

Ten or more counts support this clonotype. The J gene is TRBJ2-4, the V gene TRBV20-1, with 8 bases fitting TRBD2. The CDR3 covers 14 residues. Looked up from germline, CDR1 is DFQATT and CDR2 is SNEGSKA (reference sequence). With 0 bases clipped from V and 15 bases from J, the junction kept 13 bases outside the gene matches. CDR3 DNA sequence: TGCAGTGCTAGAGAACTGTCAGAGGGACTAGTTATGTACTTC. This translates into CSARELSEGLVMYF.

This clonotype was recorded at least ten times. The J gene is TRBJ2-7, the V gene TRBV21-1; the table's TRBD1 call for D was not verified on the DNA. TRBV21-1 is a known pseudogene. This CDR3 has 17 residues. Here the CDR3 reads CASSTRRGEGDLYEQYF. The CDR3 DNA reads TGTGCCAGCAGCACCAGACGGGGGGAGGGAGATCTCTACGAGCAGTACTTC.

This clonotype has at least ten counts. This rearrangement joins TRBV7-8 to TRBJ2-1; 11 nucleotides match TRBD2. The V and J ends lost 0 bases and 5 bases, in that order; junction bases with no gene match: 3. Germline-derived CDR1 and CDR2 are SGHVS and FQNEAQ. The length of the CDR3 is 16 residues. The CDR3 region is CASSLAVSGGDNEQFF. CDR3 nucleotides: TGTGCCAGCAGCTTAGCGGTTAGCGGGGGGGACAATGAGCAGTTCTTC. Full variable domain (rest looked up from reference TRBV7-8 and TRBJ2-1): GAGVSQSPRYKVAKRGQDVALRCDPISGHVSLFWYQQALGQGPEFLTYFQNEAQLDKSGLPSDRFFAERPEGSVSTLKIQRTQQEDSAVYLCASSLAVSGGDNEQFFGPGTRLTVL.

This clonotype was seen more than once but under ten times. The CDR3 DNA sequence: TGCAGTGCTAGAGATCGCGGGGGGGCCACGCGAAATGAGCAGTTCTTC. Amino acids: CSARDRGGATRNEQFF. J is TRBJ2-1 and V is TRBV20-1, with 9 bases fitting TRBD2. Germline V lookup: CDR1 DFQATT, CDR2 SNEGSKA (reference sequence). V gave up 0 bases and J gave up 7 bases; unmatched junction bases: 10. The CDR3 length is 16 residues.

This chain uses TRBV7-2 with TRBJ2-5, with 9 bases identical to TRBD2. The J call is uncertain, as TRBJ2-7 better fits the DNA end. Germline CDR1 SGHTA, CDR2 FQGNSA. This CDR3 contains 16 residues. In DNA form, the CDR3 reads TGTGCCAGCAGCTTAATGGCTAGCGGGATTAACTACGAGCAGTACTTC. This translates into CASSLMASGINYEQYF.

The chain recombines TRBV7-9 with TRBJ2-1; 9 bases are shared with TRBD1. The germline CDR1 and CDR2 sequences are SEHNR and FQNEAQ (reference sequence). With V trimmed by 6 bases and J by 6 bases, 3 bases remained unmatched. The CDR3 totals 13 residues. The CDR3 nucleotides are TGTGCCAGCAGGCCGGGACAGGGCAATGAGCAGTTCTTC. It codes for CASRPGQGNEQFF.

This chain connects TRBV12-3 or TRBV12-4 to TRBJ2-5; D gene unclear. V was clipped by 7 bases and J by 11 bases, with 17 bases between them. The CDR3 extends over 12 amino acids. Here the CDR3 DNA reads TGTGCCAGCACCAACGCCCATGGTGAGCAGTACTTC. Amino acids: CASTNAHGEQYF.

The CDR3 loop is CASSGRTAPYEQYF. CDR3 nucleotide sequence: TGTGCCAGCAGCGGAAGGACAGCCCCTTACGAGCAGTACTTC. The J gene is TRBJ2-7, the V gene TRBV7-2, with TRBD1 as a possible D gene (6 bases). There are 14 residues in the CDR3. V lost 5 bases, J lost 4 bases, and 15 bases lay in between. Germline CDR1 SGHTA, CDR2 FQGNSA.

This clonotype came up once. An end of the junction differs from the germline gene, which may be a read error. The chain is built from TRBV7-9 and TRBJ1-2; a possible D gene is TRBD1 (6 bases). This CDR3 region has 14 residues. The V gene's germline CDR1 is SEHNR and CDR2 FQNEAQ (reference sequence). CDR3 amino acids: CASSARTENYGNTF. The CDR3 DNA sequence: TGTGCCAGCAGCGCCCGGACAGAGAACTATGGCAACACCTTC.

The chain links TRBV10-3 to TRBJ1-2, with D perhaps matching TRBD1 (6 bases). Trimming took off 7 bases at V and 8 bases at J, with 14 bases between the two ends. Germline lookup yields CDR1 ENHRY and CDR2 SYGVKD. There are 12 residues in the CDR3. CDR3 protein: CAIKGQQIGYTF. The DNA for the CDR3 is TGTGCCATCAAGGGACAACAGATCGGCTACACCTTC.

Many counts were recorded for this clonotype. The chain combines TRBV7-9 with TRBJ1-2; no definite D call. CDR1 and CDR2 from the germline V gene are SEHNR and FQNEAQ (reference sequence). V lost 1 base to trimming and J lost 6 bases, with 12 bases between them. The CDR3 is 14 amino acids. The CDR3, as DNA: TGTGCCAGCAGCTTAGGGGGAGGGAGGAATGGCTACACCTTC. It encodes CASSLGGGRNGYTF.

The chain recombines TRBV28 with TRBJ2-7, with TRBD2 matching 8 bases. The V gene's germline CDR1 is MDHEN and CDR2 SYDVKM. V dropped 10 bases and J dropped 2; count of bases not matched to a gene: 19. The CDR3 is 17 amino acids. The CDR3 sequence: CATKLIPGLGGTYEQYF. The CDR3, as DNA: TGTGCCACCAAATTAATCCCGGGACTAGGGGGGACCTACGAGCAGTACTTC.

This clonotype was found a few times. The CDR3 sequence: CSAETQGQNSPLHF. The DNA for the CDR3 is TGCAGTGCAGAGACACAGGGGCAAAATTCACCCCTCCACTTT. The V and J genes are TRBV20-1 and TRBJ1-6, with 7 bases fitting TRBD1. This CDR3 has 14 amino acids. Germline loops: CDR1 DFQATT, CDR2 SNEGSKA (reference sequence). Unmatched junction bases numbered 9, after V lost 6 bases and J lost 7 bases.

As for this clonotype: One end of the junction does not line up with germline, which may come from a read error. The chain carries TRBV20-1 and TRBJ2-7, with D hard to call. CDR3 length equals 15 residues. Germline V CDR1 and CDR2: DFQATT, SNEGSKA (reference sequence). In DNA, the CDR3 is TGCAGTGCTAGAGGGGGTGTAGGCGTAACCTACGAGCAATACTTC. Protein: CSARGGVGVTYEQYF.

This clonotype was found a few times. The chain links TRBV20-1 to TRBJ2-7; 7 bases fit TRBD1. The CDR3 length is 15 residues. Germline V lookup: CDR1 DFQATT, CDR2 SNEGSKA (reference sequence). The V segment lost 6 bases and the J segment 2 bases; nucleotides outside the gene matches: 13. CDR3 in DNA: TGCAGTGCCCCCCCCCGGGACAGCTTGACCTACGAGCAGTACTTC. This translates into CSAPPRDSLTYEQYF.

This clonotype came up many times. This sequence joins TRBV10-3 and TRBJ2-3; no firm D call. CDR1 and CDR2 from the germline V gene are ENHRY and SYGVKD. V lost 3 bases and J lost 0, with 10 bases in between. This CDR3 has 15 residues. The CDR3 spells CAISDGQTSTDTQYF. The CDR3 DNA reads TGTGCCATCAGTGATGGTCAGACTAGCACAGATACGCAGTATTTT.

Note on this clonotype: One end of the junction fails to match germline, which may point to a read error. The V call is TRBV20-1, the J call TRBJ2-7, with 11 bases lining up with TRBD2. The germline V gene encodes CDR1 DFQATT and CDR2 SNEGSKA (reference sequence). The CDR3 has 15 amino acids. The CDR3 region has the DNA TGCAGTGCTGGAGAACTAGCGGGGGCGTCCTACGAGCAGTACTTC. Protein product: CSAGELAGASYEQYF.

About this clonotype itself: A read error may explain this, as a much larger clone is one base away. Because it lacks the conserved phenylalanine or tryptophan at the end, this CDR3 is likely a read error. The V gene is TRBV6-1, the J gene TRBJ2-5, with D hard to call. The J call is doubtful: the DNA matches TRBJ2-7 better. This CDR3 is 14 amino acids long. Germline CDR1 MNHNS, CDR2 SASEGT. CDR3 coding DNA: TGTGCCAGCAGTTCACGACTGACCTCCTACGAGCAGTACTTA. Protein: CASSSRLTSYEQYL.

This chain links TRBV7-2 with TRBJ1-1; possibly TRBD1 for D (6 bases). Germline CDR1 reads SGHTA; CDR2 reads FQGNSA. The CDR3 has 13 residues. V shed 5 bases and J shed 7 bases, with 14 bases lying between them. The CDR3 DNA reads TGTGCCAGCAGCCCGACAGGCTTCGGTGAAGCTTTCTTT. As protein: CASSPTGFGEAFF.